The 18 T cell receptor beta chains in this list originate from one sample, sequenced in a study of beta chain features in type 1 diabetes. Reverse transcribing all isolated RNA meant expressed TCRB transcripts were sequenced. TCRdb's copy holds only in-frame clones and misses some; the assay was immunoSEQ multiplex PCR. The sample shows over 700,000 clones, roughly a sixth of them seen only once. The specimen was naive CD4+ T cells from blood. The receptors derive from a woman aged 18 to 35 in good health.

This clone has more than one count but fewer than ten. DNA for the CDR3: TGTGCCAGCAGTTACTCTTACTTTCAGAGCACAGATACGCAGTATTTT. It specifies CASSYSYFQSTDTQYF. The chain recombines TRBV6-5 with TRBJ2-3; D is unclear. Germline lookup yields CDR1 MNHEY and CDR2 SVGAGI. Between the trimmed V and J ends, which lost 0 bases and 0 bases, there was a span of 10 bases. The CDR3 spans 16 residues.

The chain uses TRBV7-9 and TRBJ2-1; D remains unclear. Germline CDR1 reads SEHNR; CDR2 reads FQNEAQ (reference sequence). V lost 8 bases and J 8 bases, leaving 10 bases between the germline ends. This CDR3 contains 11 residues. CDR3 loop: CASVSFYEQFF. Written as DNA, the CDR3 is TGTGCCAGCGTTTCTTTCTATGAGCAGTTCTTC.

The chain uses TRBV4-3 and TRBJ2-1; 7 nucleotides match TRBD2. The CDR3 covers 14 residues. Germline V gene data show CDR1 as LGHNA and CDR2 as YSLEER. V dropped 5 bases and J dropped 8; count of bases not matched to a gene: 9. This chain's CDR3 is CASSRDYSTDEQFF. CDR3 DNA sequence: TGCGCCAGCAGCAGGGACTACTCTACGGATGAGCAGTTCTTC.

This clone was found a few times. The rearrangement links TRBV2 to TRBJ2-7; TRBD2 aligns across 11 bases. This CDR3 is 15 amino acids long. The junction had 10 bases not matched to a gene; V was cut back by 9 bases and J by 3 bases. Germline assignment: CDR1 SNHLY and CDR2 FYNNEI. The CDR3 sequence: CASRQPTSGNYEQYF. The CDR3 nucleotides are TGTGCCAGTAGACAACCGACTAGCGGGAACTACGAGCAGTACTTC.

The V gene is TRBV4-1, the J gene TRBJ2-3, with 9 bases aligning to TRBD2. The CDR3 consists of 17 residues. The V and J ends lost 3 bases and 0 bases, in that order; junction bases with no gene match: 7. Germline CDR1 and CDR2: MGHRA and YSYEKL. CDR3 sequence (DNA): TGCGCCAGCAGCCAGTACTCTAGCGGGACCAGCACAGATACGCAGTATTTT. Protein sequence: CASSQYSSGTSTDTQYF.

In this sample, this clone turned up a few times. The rearrangement joins TRBV28 to TRBJ2-7; the D gene is possibly TRBD1 (6 bases). The CDR3 loop spans 15 amino acids. Trimming shortened V by 3 bases and J by 0 bases, and 12 bases separated the two germline ends. In germline, CDR1 is MDHEN, CDR2 SYDVKM. The CDR3 region has the DNA TGTGCCAGCAGTTTCGCAGGGGTTCTCTCCTACGAGCAGTACTTC. As protein: CASSFAGVLSYEQYF.

This clone was observed a few times. The chain links TRBV5-4 to TRBJ1-2, with a tentative D call TRBD1 (6 bases). The CDR3 runs to 12 residues. Trimming left V 4 bases short and J 12 bases short, with 16 bases between. From germline, CDR1 is SGHNT and CDR2 YYREEE (reference sequence). The CDR3 DNA follows: TGTGCCAGCAGCATTCTGACAGGAATCAACACCTTC. Residues: CASSILTGINTF. The full variable domain, with the rest looked up from reference TRBV5-4 and TRBJ1-2, is ETGVTQSPTHLIKTRGQQVTLRCSSQSGHNTVSWYQQALGQGPQFIFQYYREEENGRGNFPPRFSGLQFPNYSSELNVNALELDDSALYLCASSILTGINTFGSGTRLTVV.

The V call is TRBV5-1, the J call TRBJ2-2; 9 nucleotides match TRBD1. There are 15 residues in the CDR3. Germline-derived CDR1 and CDR2 are SGHRS and YFSETQ. With V trimmed by 4 bases and J by 1 base, 2 bases remained unmatched. CDR3 nucleotide sequence: TGCGCCAGCAGCCAGGGACAGGGGAACACCGGGGAGCTGTTTTTT. It codes for CASSQGQGNTGELFF.

This clone was detected a few times. Within the sample, other DNA sequences also encode this same CDR3. This rearrangement joins TRBV9 to TRBJ2-7; D may correspond to TRBD1 or TRBD2 (5 bases each). The CDR3 is 14 amino acids. The V gene's germline CDR1 is SGDLS and CDR2 YYNGEE. Trimming shortened V by 0 bases and J by 1 base, and 8 bases separated the two germline ends. In nucleotides, the CDR3 is TGTGCCAGCAGCGTAGATGGGGGATCCTACGAGCAGTACTTC. Translation gives CASSVDGGSYEQYF.

This clone was observed a single time. This chain links TRBV18 with TRBJ2-2; the D is unclear. This CDR3 spans 14 amino acids. Germline CDR1 is KGHSH and CDR2 is LQKENI. Trimming stripped 4 bases from V and 5 bases from J, with 11 bases between. CDR3 sequence reads: CASSRAPRTGELFF. The DNA for the CDR3 is TGTGCCAGCTCACGGGCGCCGAGGACCGGGGAGCTGTTTTTT. Looking up the rest from reference TRBV18 and TRBJ2-2 gives the full variable domain: NAGVMQNPRHLVRRRGQEARLRCSPMKGHSHVYWYRQLPEEGLKFMVYLQKENIIDESGMPKERFSAEFPKEGPSILRIQQVVRGDSAAYFCASSRAPRTGELFFGEGSRLTVL.

This clone has a handful of counts. The rearrangement uses TRBV7-2 and TRBJ2-1, with D perhaps matching TRBD1 or TRBD2 (5 bases each). The CDR3 has 15 residues. Trimming took off 6 bases at V and 1 base at J, with 13 bases between the two ends. The germline V gene has CDR1 SGHTA and CDR2 FQGNSA. DNA for the CDR3: TGTGCCAGCAGTGTGAGGGGTTCGTCCTACAATGAGCAGTTCTTC. Its protein product is CASSVRGSSYNEQFF. The variable domain in full, completed from reference TRBV7-2 and TRBJ2-1, reads GAGVSQSPSNKVTEKGKDVELRCDPISGHTALYWYRQSLGQGLEFLIYFQGNSAPDKSGLPSDRFSAERTGGSVSTLTIQRTQQEDSAVYLCASSVRGSSYNEQFFGPGTRLTVL.

The chain uses TRBV7-9 and TRBJ2-7; the D gene is possibly TRBD2 (5 bases). The ends were cut back, 8 bases at V and 2 bases at J, with 10 bases in the middle. There are 12 residues in the CDR3. CDR1 SEHNR and CDR2 FQNEAQ come from the germline V gene (reference sequence). This CDR3 reads CASAERPYEQYF. The CDR3 nucleotides read TGTGCCAGCGCGGAGCGGCCCTACGAGCAGTACTTC.

The V and J genes are TRBV10-3 and TRBJ2-4; D gene uncertain. Deletions cut 0 bases from V and 0 bases from J, with 6 bases between. The CDR3 totals 15 residues. Germline lookup yields CDR1 ENHRY and CDR2 SYGVKD. CDR3 region: CAISESWVAKNIQYF. DNA for the CDR3: TGTGCCATCAGTGAGTCGTGGGTAGCCAAAAACATTCAGTACTTC.

A remark on this clone: This sequence may be a read error, since a much larger clone differs from it by one base. This same CDR3 is encoded by further DNA sequences in the sample. V usage is TRBV28 and J usage is TRBJ2-6; no reliable D call. CDR3 length: 13 residues. Per the germline V gene, CDR1 is MDHEN and CDR2 is SYDVKM. With 6 bases removed from V and 0 bases from J, the gap between germline ends came to 3 bases. CDR3 DNA: TGTGCCAGCAGGGACTCTGGGGCCAACGTCCTGACTTTC. Translating it yields CASRDSGANVLTF.

The rearrangement links TRBV28 to TRBJ2-6, with 7 bases matching TRBD1. This CDR3 region has 17 residues. The germline CDR1 and CDR2 sequences are MDHEN and SYDVKM. V was clipped by 2 bases and J by 2 bases; unmatched bases: 6. This CDR3 is CASSLAGTATGANVLTF. CDR3 DNA: TGTGCCAGCAGTTTAGCCGGGACAGCGACTGGGGCCAACGTCCTGACTTTC.

A few counts support this clone. This chain uses TRBV13 with TRBJ2-5; D unresolved. The CDR3 sequence is 13 residues long. The germline gives CDR1 PRHDT, CDR2 FYEKMQ (reference sequence). Trimming pared 8 bases from V and 1 base from J, leaving 11 bases between. DNA of the CDR3: TGTGCCAGCGATGCGGCAGGCCAAGAGACCCAGTACTTC. Its translation is CASDAAGQETQYF.

This clone showed up just a few times. The V call is TRBV7-2, the J call TRBJ2-1, with D perhaps matching TRBD1 (6 bases). The CDR3 length is 15 residues. With 4 bases removed from V and 4 bases from J, the gap between germline ends came to 14 bases. The germline V gene has CDR1 SGHTA and CDR2 FQGNSA. The CDR3 sequence is CASSSLGQSYNEQFF. The CDR3, as DNA: TGTGCCAGCAGCTCCTTGGGACAAAGTTACAATGAGCAGTTCTTC.

The V call is TRBV5-1, the J call TRBJ2-7, with 16 bases lining up with TRBD2. The V gene end was trimmed by 4 bases and the J gene end by 7 bases; junction bases not matched to a gene: 11. Germline loops: CDR1 SGHRS, CDR2 YFSETQ. CDR3 length: 17 residues. CDR3 sequence reads: CASSRMGLAGGPWEQYF. CDR3 DNA sequence: TGCGCCAGCAGCCGTATGGGACTAGCGGGAGGGCCATGGGAGCAGTACTTC.